The 30 T cell receptor beta chains below were found in one sample sequenced in a study of siplizumab effects on memory and regulatory T cells. Some clones are missing from TCRdb's copy, which holds only in-frame ones; the method was immunoSEQ multiplex PCR. The sample contains roughly 100,000 clones, 90% to 95% of which appear only once. Material: CD4+ T cells sorted from blood. These receptors were obtained from a human donor in good health.

The chain combines TRBV5-6 with TRBJ2-3; no definite D call. The ends were cut back, 4 bases at V and 1 base at J, with 10 bases in the middle. This CDR3 contains 14 residues. Germline CDR1 SGHDT, CDR2 YYEEEE. The CDR3 region is CASSQKAGTDTQYF. CDR3 DNA sequence: TGTGCCAGCAGCCAGAAGGCGGGCACAGATACGCAGTATTTT. The variable domain in full, completed from reference TRBV5-6 and TRBJ2-3, reads DAGVTQSPTHLIKTRGQQVTLRCSPKSGHDTVSWYQQALGQGPQFIFQYYEEEERQRGNFPDRFSGHQFPNYSSELNVNALLLGDSALYLCASSQKAGTDTQYFGPGTRLTVL.

The chain couples TRBV30 to TRBJ2-3, with D perhaps matching TRBD1 (5 bases). Germline CDR1 GTSNPN, CDR2 SVGIG (reference sequence). The CDR3 is 11 residues long. The germline V and J ends were trimmed by 3 bases and 4 bases, with 5 bases remaining between them. The CDR3: CAWRGADTQYF. The CDR3 DNA reads as TGTGCCTGGAGAGGGGCAGATACGCAGTATTTT.

This clone was found once. The chain employs TRBV9 and TRBJ1-1; D call uncertain. Germline CDR1 reads SGDLS; CDR2 reads YYNGEE. The CDR3 covers 13 residues. V was clipped by 3 bases and J by 1 base, with 7 bases between them. CDR3 bases: TGTGCCAGCAGCGGGGCGGGGAACACTGAAGCTTTCTTT. As protein: CASSGAGNTEAFF. Full variable domain (remainder filled in from reference TRBV9 and TRBJ1-1): DSGVTQTPKHLITATGQRVTLRCSPRSGDLSVYWYQQSLDQGLQFLIQYYNGEERAKGNILERFSAQQFPDLHSELNLSSLELGDSALYFCASSGAGNTEAFFGQGTRLTVV.

J is TRBJ2-7 and V is TRBV11-2; 10 bases are shared with TRBD1. Germline CDR1 is SGHAT and CDR2 is FQNNGV. V shed 1 base and J 6 bases; nucleotides not matched to a gene: 9. The CDR3 is made up of 16 amino acids. The CDR3 DNA sequence: TGTGCCAGCAGCTTAGTTCCAGCGACAGGGGGCGGCGAGCAGTACTTC. Translated: CASSLVPATGGGEQYF.

This chain uses TRBV11-2 with TRBJ1-5; no clear D. CDR1 is SGHAT and CDR2 is FQNNGV in the germline V gene. V lost 3 bases and J 2 bases, leaving 14 bases between the germline ends. The CDR3 extends over 16 amino acids. The CDR3 reads CASSLEGGIGNQPQHF. CDR3 nucleotide sequence: TGTGCCAGCAGCTTGGAGGGAGGGATCGGCAATCAGCCCCAGCATTTT.

This chain connects TRBV7-2 to TRBJ2-3; 7 bases map to TRBD2. V lost 4 bases, J lost 0 bases, and 4 bases stayed unmatched. This CDR3 is built from 15 residues. Germline V gene lookup returns CDR1 SGHTA and CDR2 FQGNSA. CDR3 protein: CASSWEGLSTDTQYF. DNA of the CDR3: TGTGCCAGCAGCTGGGAGGGCCTAAGCACAGATACGCAGTATTTT.

The gene calls are TRBV30 and TRBJ2-7; the match to TRBD1 covers 8 bases. Germline V gene data show CDR1 as GTSNPN and CDR2 as SVGIG (reference sequence). The CDR3 spans 14 residues. V dropped 4 bases and J dropped 1; count of bases not matched to a gene: 6. CDR3 region: CAWKLDRVSYEQYF. The CDR3 DNA sequence: TGTGCCTGGAAGTTGGACAGGGTGTCCTACGAGCAGTACTTC.

Only one count was recorded for this clone. CDR3 sequence: CASRNSPGQGAEEQYF. The CDR3 DNA follows: TGTGCCAGCAGGAATTCTCCGGGACAGGGGGCGGAAGAGCAGTACTTC. This chain uses TRBV7-9 with TRBJ2-7, with 12 positions matching TRBD1. The CDR3 has 16 amino acids. Per germline, CDR1 SEHNR and CDR2 FQNEAQ (reference sequence). The V segment lost 6 bases and the J segment 7 bases; nucleotides outside the gene matches: 13.

CDR3: CASSPGQRPYEQYF. The CDR3 region has the DNA TGTGCCAGCAGCCCGGGACAGCGACCCTACGAGCAGTACTTC. The chain combines TRBV5-4 with TRBJ2-7; TRBD1 matches 7 bases. This CDR3 comprises 14 residues. Germline-derived CDR1 and CDR2 are SGHNT and YYREEE (reference sequence). The V and J ends lost 4 bases and 2 bases, in that order; junction bases with no gene match: 6.

The chain uses TRBV7-2 and TRBJ2-2; 7 bases are a match to TRBD2. Germline CDR1 and CDR2: SGHTA and FQGNSA. The CDR3 runs 13 residues. V was pared by 6 bases and J by 7 bases, with 5 bases of the junction left unmatched. CDR3 DNA sequence: TGTGCCAGCAGATTCGGGGGGTTCGGGGAGCTGTTTTTT. It yields the protein CASRFGGFGELFF.

V is TRBV6-1 and J is TRBJ1-2; a weak D match, TRBD1 (6 bases). Germline loops: CDR1 MNHNS, CDR2 SASEGT. The germline V and J ends were trimmed by 7 bases and 7 bases, with 13 bases remaining between them. The CDR3 extends over 12 amino acids. The CDR3 coding sequence is TGTGCCAGCATGGAGGGGGGGACTGGCTACACCTTC. Protein sequence: CASMEGGTGYTF.

J is TRBJ1-1 and V is TRBV30; D gene ambiguous. The CDR3 is 13 residues long. V was pared by 5 bases and J by 0 bases, with 10 bases between. The germline V gene has CDR1 GTSNPN and CDR2 SVGIG (reference sequence). CDR3 coding DNA: TGTGCCTGGGAAAAACAAATGAACACTGAAGCTTTCTTT. It codes for CAWEKQMNTEAFF.

The rearrangement links TRBV6-5 to TRBJ2-3; either TRBD1 or TRBD2 may supply D (5 bases each). The length of the CDR3 is 16 residues. Looked up from germline, CDR1 is MNHEY and CDR2 is SVGAGI. V was clipped by 2 bases and J by 0 bases, with 12 bases between them. CDR3 loop: CASSYRGGRSTDTQYF. The CDR3, as DNA: TGTGCCAGCAGTTACCGTGGGGGTAGGAGCACAGATACGCAGTATTTT.

The chain joins TRBV6-5 to TRBJ2-7, with no clear D. Deletions cut 4 bases from V and 5 bases from J, with 21 bases between. Germline V gene lookup returns CDR1 MNHEY and CDR2 SVGAGI. This CDR3 contains 16 residues. In DNA, the CDR3 is TGTGCCAGCAGTTTGACGTCGACTCTCCCGAGGAACGAGCAGTACTTC. Translation gives CASSLTSTLPRNEQYF.

V usage is TRBV29-1 and J usage is TRBJ1-3; D is possibly TRBD1 (6 bases). V lost 4 bases, J lost 3 bases, and 16 bases lay in between. CDR3 length: 15 amino acids. Germline CDR1 SQVTM, CDR2 ANQGSEA. CDR3 amino acids: CSVGGAQHGGNTIYF. As DNA, the CDR3 is TGCAGCGTTGGGGGGGCCCAGCACGGTGGAAACACCATATATTTT.

The V gene is TRBV9, the J gene TRBJ1-5; 10 bases fit TRBD1. J gave up 7 bases and V 3 bases, and 7 bases lay outside the gene matches. The CDR3 sequence is 15 residues long. CDR1 is SGDLS and CDR2 is YYNGEE in the germline V gene. The CDR3 nucleotides read TGTGCCAGCAGCGCCGGGACAGGGGATAGACAGCCCCAGCATTTT. Translation gives CASSAGTGDRQPQHF.

The J gene is TRBJ1-3, the V gene TRBV30, with D unresolved. The CDR3 is 11 residues long. Trimming shortened V by 5 bases and J by 4 bases, and 6 bases separated the two germline ends. Germline V gene data show CDR1 as GTSNPN and CDR2 as SVGIG (reference sequence). The CDR3 sequence: CAWDKGNTIYF. In DNA form, the CDR3 reads TGTGCCTGGGACAAAGGAAACACCATATATTTT.

The chain carries TRBV6-5 and TRBJ1-1; tentative D call: TRBD1 (6 bases). Germline lookup yields CDR1 MNHEY and CDR2 SVGAGI. Trimming stripped 0 bases from V and 0 bases from J, with 11 bases between. This CDR3 is built from 16 residues. CDR3 in DNA: TGTGCCAGCAGTTACTCGCGCAGGGGTATGAACACTGAAGCTTTCTTT. The encoded protein is CASSYSRRGMNTEAFF.

The V and J genes are TRBV6-1 and TRBJ2-7; D is ambiguous. Germline CDR1 MNHNS, CDR2 SASEGT. Between the trimmed V and J ends, which lost 6 bases and 3 bases, there was a span of 6 bases. The CDR3 is 11 amino acids. The CDR3 DNA follows: TGTGCCAGCAGCCTCCGCTACGAGCAGTACTTC. Amino acids: CASSLRYEQYF.

The chain uses TRBV5-4 and TRBJ1-1; D gene unclear. The CDR3 has 15 amino acids. Germline CDR1 SGHNT, CDR2 YYREEE (reference sequence). The germline V and J ends were trimmed by 0 bases and 0 bases, with 9 bases remaining between them. The CDR3 bases are TGTGCCAGCAGCTTGGGCGGAGGCCTGAACACTGAAGCTTTCTTT. Amino acids: CASSLGGGLNTEAFF.

This sequence joins TRBV6-1 and TRBJ1-3; TRBD1 aligns across 7 bases. Germline V gene data show CDR1 as MNHNS and CDR2 as SASEGT. The junction had 6 bases not matched to a gene; V was cut back by 0 bases and J by 4 bases. The CDR3 extends over 16 amino acids. The chain's CDR3 is CASSEAGGDRGNTIYF. The DNA of the CDR3 is TGTGCCAGCAGTGAAGCGGGTGGGGACAGAGGAAACACCATATATTTT.

The V and J genes are TRBV11-2 and TRBJ2-5; D might be TRBD2 (5 bases). The CDR3 totals 15 residues. V lost 6 bases and J lost 1, with 15 bases in between. CDR1 and CDR2 (germline): SGHAT, FQNNGV. The CDR3: CASRATGAVQETQYF. In DNA, the CDR3 is TGTGCCAGCAGGGCCACCGGAGCGGTCCAAGAGACCCAGTACTTC.

In the case of this clone: This CDR3 is also generated by other DNA sequences in the sample. V and J are TRBV30 and TRBJ1-6; 8 nucleotides align to TRBD1. There are 13 residues in the CDR3. The germline gives CDR1 GTSNPN, CDR2 SVGIG (reference sequence). Germline trimming cut 1 base from V and 7 bases from J; bases unmatched to any gene: 0. The DNA of the CDR3 is TGTGCCTGGAGTGGGACAGGGAATTCACCCCTCCACTTT. Protein sequence: CAWSGTGNSPLHF.

The genes are TRBV5-4 and TRBJ2-1, with 7 bases that match TRBD1. Germline loops: CDR1 SGHNT, CDR2 YYREEE (reference sequence). The V gene end was trimmed by 0 bases and the J gene end by 7 bases; junction bases not matched to a gene: 10. The CDR3 extends over 16 amino acids. The CDR3 here is CASSLGLDRVKNEQFF. In DNA, the CDR3 is TGTGCCAGCAGCTTGGGTTTAGACAGGGTTAAAAATGAGCAGTTCTTC.

This chain uses TRBV5-1 with TRBJ2-5; D ambiguous. CDR3 length equals 16 residues. CDR1 and CDR2 from the germline V gene are SGHRS and YFSETQ. With 4 bases removed from V and 4 bases from J, the gap between germline ends came to 20 bases. CDR3 residues: CASSRQSRPEGETQYF. The CDR3, as DNA: TGCGCCAGCAGCCGGCAGAGTAGACCCGAAGGAGAGACCCAGTACTTC.

The chain is built from TRBV18 and TRBJ2-3; D call uncertain. V was trimmed by 5 bases and J by 6 bases, leaving 6 bases between them. Germline values: CDR1 KGHSH, CDR2 LQKENI. The CDR3 has 11 residues. The CDR3, as DNA: TGTGCCAGCTCAGAAGCGGATACGCAGTATTTT. It encodes CASSEADTQYF.

The chain is built from TRBV2 and TRBJ2-1; 9 bases fit TRBD2. Losses at the gene ends were 6 bases for V and 6 bases for J; bases not matched to a gene: 6. The CDR3 totals 14 residues. Germline assignment: CDR1 SNHLY and CDR2 FYNNEI. In nucleotides, the CDR3 is TGTGCCAGCAGACGCGGGGGGGTACCCAATGAGCAGTTCTTC. Its protein is CASRRGGVPNEQFF.

The chain couples TRBV30 to TRBJ2-5; no definite D call. V gave up 1 base and J gave up 4 bases, with 10 bases separating them. CDR1 and CDR2 from the germline V gene are GTSNPN and SVGIG (reference sequence). The CDR3 loop spans 13 amino acids. CDR3 in amino acids: CAWSGGFGETQYF. CDR3 nucleotide sequence: TGTGCCTGGAGTGGAGGTTTTGGAGAGACCCAGTACTTC.

V gene TRBV18 combines with J gene TRBJ1-1; 7 bases match TRBD1. Germline CDR1 and CDR2: KGHSH and LQKENI. The ends lost 4 bases at V and 3 bases at J; junction bases unmatched: 11. This CDR3 has 16 amino acids. CDR3 residues: CASSHRTGPGDTEAFF. As DNA, the CDR3 is TGTGCCAGCTCACACAGGACAGGCCCGGGGGACACTGAAGCTTTCTTT.

The V and J genes are TRBV6-6 and TRBJ2-2, with unresolved D. The CDR3 runs to 12 residues. With 0 bases removed from V and 6 bases from J, the gap between germline ends came to 2 bases. In germline, CDR1 is MNHNY, CDR2 SVGAGI (reference sequence). The CDR3 DNA reads as TGTGCCAGCAGTTACTCCCCCGGGGAGCTGTTTTTT. Translation gives CASSYSPGELFF.